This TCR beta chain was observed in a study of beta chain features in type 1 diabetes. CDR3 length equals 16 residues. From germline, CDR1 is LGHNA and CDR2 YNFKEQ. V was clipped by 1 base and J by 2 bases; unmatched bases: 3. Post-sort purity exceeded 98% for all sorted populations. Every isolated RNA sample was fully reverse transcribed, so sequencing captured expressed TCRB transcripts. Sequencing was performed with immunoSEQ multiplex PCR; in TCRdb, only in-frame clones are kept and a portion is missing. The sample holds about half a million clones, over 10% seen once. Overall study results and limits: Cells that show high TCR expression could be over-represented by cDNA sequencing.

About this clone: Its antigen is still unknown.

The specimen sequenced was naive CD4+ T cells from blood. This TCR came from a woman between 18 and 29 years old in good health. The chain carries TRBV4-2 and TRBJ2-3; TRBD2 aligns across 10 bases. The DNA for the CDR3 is TGTGCCAGCAGCCAAGCAGCGGGAGGGACCACAGATACGCAGTATTTT. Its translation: CASSQAAGGTTDTQYF.